Each of the 14 T cell receptor beta chains below was sequenced from the same sample in a study of blood T cell repertoires in COVID-19. Here immunoSEQ multiplex PCR was the method, and the copy in TCRdb shows in-frame clones only, minus some. The sample holds some 270,000 clones; 86% are singletons and the top ten take approximately 5%. Sequencing used peripheral blood. The receptors were gathered from a woman older than 75 with COVID-19, enrolled during active disease.

V is TRBV3-1 (or the pseudogene TRBV3-2) and J is TRBJ1-4; D is perhaps TRBD1 (5 bases). The germline V gene has CDR1 LGHDT and CDR2 YNNKEL (reference sequence). V was trimmed by 0 bases and J by 10 bases, leaving 12 bases between them. This CDR3 has 14 amino acids. CDR3 DNA: TGTGCCAGCAGCCAAGAGACAGTCTACTCAAAACTGTTTTTT. Residues: CASSQETVYSKLFF.

This sequence joins TRBV10-3 and TRBJ2-5, with TRBD1 identical over 9 bases. The CDR3 extends over 13 amino acids. Losses at the gene ends were 7 bases for V and 7 bases for J; bases not matched to a gene: 7. Looked up from germline, CDR1 is ENHRY and CDR2 is SYGVKD. The CDR3 region has the DNA TGTGCCATCACTCCGGGACAGGGAGGGACCCAGTACTTC. Translated, it gives CAITPGQGGTQYF.

The chain recombines TRBV6-5 with TRBJ1-1; TRBD1 aligns across 8 bases. V dropped 6 bases and J dropped 0; count of bases not matched to a gene: 6. This CDR3 is built from 15 residues. Germline V gives CDR1 MNHEY, CDR2 SVGAGI. The CDR3 here is CASRRTGSMNTEAFF. The CDR3 nucleotides are TGTGCCAGCAGAAGGACAGGGAGCATGAACACTGAAGCTTTCTTT.

This chain uses TRBV19 with TRBJ1-1; D uncertain. With 7 bases removed from V and 1 base from J, the gap between germline ends came to 13 bases. Germline lookup yields CDR1 LNHDA and CDR2 SQIVND (reference sequence). This CDR3 is built from 14 residues. The CDR3 nucleotides read TGTGCCAGTATACCGCTCGGTTCGAACACTGAAGCTTTCTTT. Its protein is CASIPLGSNTEAFF.

The rearrangement joins TRBV12-3 or TRBV12-4 to TRBJ1-1; 7 nucleotides line up with TRBD1. The CDR3 sequence is 12 residues long. V trimming: 5 bases; J trimming: 10 bases; junction bases outside the gene matches: 7. CDR3 protein: CASSRRQGTAFF. CDR3 in DNA: TGTGCCAGCAGTCGTCGACAGGGAACAGCTTTCTTT.

The chain recombines TRBV15 with TRBJ1-1; tentative D call: TRBD1 (5 bases). Germline V lookup: CDR1 LNHNV, CDR2 YYDKDF (reference sequence). This CDR3 comprises 14 residues. V was clipped by 2 bases and J by 3 bases, with 10 bases between them. CDR3 DNA sequence: TGTGCCACCAGCAGACTCCAGGGTGACACTGAAGCTTTCTTT. Encoded protein: CATSRLQGDTEAFF.

This rearrangement joins TRBV29-1 to TRBJ1-2; 7 nucleotides align to TRBD1. V shed 6 bases, J shed 9 bases, and the junction held 13 bases outside the gene matches. The CDR3 covers 13 residues. CDR1 and CDR2 from the germline V gene are SQVTM and ANQGSEA. The CDR3 protein is CSVRQGTDVSYTF. CDR3 sequence (DNA): TGCAGCGTCCGACAGGGAACGGATGTTAGCTACACCTTC.

The V and J genes are TRBV21-1 and TRBJ1-1; the table's D call of TRBD1 was not tested on the DNA. TRBV21-1 is listed as a pseudogene. The CDR3 has 19 amino acids. CDR3 sequence: CASSKARGQASNMNTEAFF. The CDR3 DNA reads TGTGCCAGCAGCAAAGCCAGGGGACAGGCCTCTAATATGAACACTGAAGCTTTCTTT.

The chain employs TRBV28 and TRBJ2-3, with a tentative D call TRBD1 (5 bases). Germline lookup yields CDR1 MDHEN and CDR2 SYDVKM. V lost 7 bases and J lost 0, with 11 bases in between. CDR3 length: 14 residues. The CDR3 nucleotides are TGTGCCAGCACGCCAGGGATCAGCACAGATACGCAGTATTTT. Translation: CASTPGISTDTQYF. The whole variable domain, filled in from reference TRBV28 and TRBJ2-3, reads DVKVTQSSRYLVKRTGEKVFLECVQDMDHENMFWYRQDPGLGLRLIYFSYDVKMKEKGDIPEGYSVSREKKERFSLILESASTNQTSMYLCASTPGISTDTQYFGPGTRLTVL.

The genes are TRBV20-1 and TRBJ2-1; a possible D gene is TRBD1 (5 bases). Deletions cut 6 bases from V and 8 bases from J, with 11 bases between. CDR1 and CDR2 from the germline V gene are DFQATT and SNEGSKA (reference sequence). The CDR3 is made up of 11 amino acids. Here the CDR3 reads CSASIGDEQFF. Written as DNA, the CDR3 is TGCAGTGCCTCGATAGGGGATGAGCAGTTCTTC.

This clone was seen only once. The chain recombines TRBV16 with TRBJ1-3; D is perhaps TRBD1 (6 bases). The CDR3 runs 15 residues. V was clipped by 3 bases and J by 0 bases, with 9 bases between them. Germline CDR1 is KGHSY and CDR2 is FQNENV. CDR3: CASSHTGISGNTIYF. The DNA of the CDR3 is TGTGCCAGCAGCCACACAGGGATCTCTGGAAACACCATATATTTT.

This chain connects TRBV24-1 to TRBJ2-2; 8 bases map to TRBD1. V was clipped by 4 bases and J by 9 bases; unmatched bases: 15. Germline V lookup: CDR1 KGHDR, CDR2 SFDVKD. The CDR3 length is 17 residues. In DNA, the CDR3 is TGTGCCACCAGTGAACCTGACAGGGGTGTAATGGGCCGGGAGCTGTTTTTT. Its protein is CATSEPDRGVMGRELFF.

The chain is built from TRBV28 and TRBJ1-1; no clear D gene. This CDR3 region has 12 residues. CDR1 is MDHEN and CDR2 is SYDVKM in the germline V gene. The V end lost 5 bases, the J end lost 10 bases, and 14 bases lay between the germline ends. CDR3 loop: CASSPGDRRAFF. In nucleotides, the CDR3 is TGTGCCAGCAGTCCTGGTGATCGCAGAGCTTTCTTT.

This clone turned up a few times. V usage is TRBV2 and J usage is TRBJ1-5; D remains unclear. CDR3 size: 14 residues. V was cut by 1 base and J by 5 bases, with 9 bases left in between. CDR1 is SNHLY and CDR2 is FYNNEI in the germline V gene. CDR3 amino acids: CASSEGELYQPQHF. CDR3 in DNA: TGTGCCAGCAGTGAAGGGGAGTTATATCAGCCCCAGCATTTT. Full variable domain (remainder filled in from reference TRBV2 and TRBJ1-5): EPEVTQTPSHQVTQMGQEVILRCVPISNHLYFYWYRQILGQKVEFLVSFYNNEISEKSEIFDDQFSVERPDGSNFTLKIRSTKLEDSAMYFCASSEGELYQPQHFGDGTRLSIL.